This record looks at one T cell receptor (beta chain) sequence and its context. Antigen: not known. The data were taken from a study of cytomegalovirus exposure and HLA in healthy donors. PCR amplification relied on 60 Vbeta primers (plus 13 Jbeta primers). Profiled with immunoSEQ multiplex PCR; TCRdb holds only in-frame clones, not every one. Seen here are 100,000 to 150,000 clones, over 75% observed once, and the top ten hold over 10%. Trimming pared 4 bases from V and 1 base from J, leaving 13 bases between. In germline, CDR1 is MGHDK, CDR2 SYGVNS. The CDR3 loop spans 15 amino acids. General observations from the study: Follow-up analysis later connected one missense variant in DCLRE1C with trimming of TCR beta V- and J-genes. In a later analysis, compared with equally common non-associated chains, HLA-associated beta chains were more expanded. Analyses of presence/absence relied on an assumption of roughly uniform sequencing depth across donors.

The receptor was derived from a woman aged 35 to 49 in good health and CMV-seropositive. The chain joins TRBV25-1 to TRBJ2-5; D gene ambiguous. The sequencing input was PBMCs. The DNA for the CDR3 is TGTGCCAGCAGTGTCGACACAGAGATCCAAGAGACCCAGTACTTC. Translated, it gives CASSVDTEIQETQYF.